The present TCR beta chain was sequenced within a study of technical replicates of blood from a few donors. Repertoires were generated with immunoSEQ multiplex PCR, while TCRdb's copy carries only in-frame clones and drops some. Here the sample spans fewer than 100,000 clones, around 97% being singletons. V shed 5 bases and J 2 bases; nucleotides not matched to a gene: 7. There are 15 residues in the CDR3. Germline-derived CDR1 and CDR2 are MDHEN and SYDVKM. J is TRBJ2-3 and V is TRBV28; 7 bases match TRBD1. This TCR was sampled from a human donor in good health. The sequenced material came from T cells isolated from PBMCs. CDR3 in DNA: TGTGCCAGCAGTCTCATGGACAGGAACACAGATACGCAGTATTTT. This codes for CASSLMDRNTDTQYF. The entire variable domain, with the rest obtained from reference TRBV28 and TRBJ2-3, is as follows: DVKVTQSSRYLVKRTGEKVFLECVQDMDHENMFWYRQDPGLGLRLIYFSYDVKMKEKGDIPEGYSVSREKKERFSLILESASTNQTSMYLCASSLMDRNTDTQYFGPGTRLTVL.